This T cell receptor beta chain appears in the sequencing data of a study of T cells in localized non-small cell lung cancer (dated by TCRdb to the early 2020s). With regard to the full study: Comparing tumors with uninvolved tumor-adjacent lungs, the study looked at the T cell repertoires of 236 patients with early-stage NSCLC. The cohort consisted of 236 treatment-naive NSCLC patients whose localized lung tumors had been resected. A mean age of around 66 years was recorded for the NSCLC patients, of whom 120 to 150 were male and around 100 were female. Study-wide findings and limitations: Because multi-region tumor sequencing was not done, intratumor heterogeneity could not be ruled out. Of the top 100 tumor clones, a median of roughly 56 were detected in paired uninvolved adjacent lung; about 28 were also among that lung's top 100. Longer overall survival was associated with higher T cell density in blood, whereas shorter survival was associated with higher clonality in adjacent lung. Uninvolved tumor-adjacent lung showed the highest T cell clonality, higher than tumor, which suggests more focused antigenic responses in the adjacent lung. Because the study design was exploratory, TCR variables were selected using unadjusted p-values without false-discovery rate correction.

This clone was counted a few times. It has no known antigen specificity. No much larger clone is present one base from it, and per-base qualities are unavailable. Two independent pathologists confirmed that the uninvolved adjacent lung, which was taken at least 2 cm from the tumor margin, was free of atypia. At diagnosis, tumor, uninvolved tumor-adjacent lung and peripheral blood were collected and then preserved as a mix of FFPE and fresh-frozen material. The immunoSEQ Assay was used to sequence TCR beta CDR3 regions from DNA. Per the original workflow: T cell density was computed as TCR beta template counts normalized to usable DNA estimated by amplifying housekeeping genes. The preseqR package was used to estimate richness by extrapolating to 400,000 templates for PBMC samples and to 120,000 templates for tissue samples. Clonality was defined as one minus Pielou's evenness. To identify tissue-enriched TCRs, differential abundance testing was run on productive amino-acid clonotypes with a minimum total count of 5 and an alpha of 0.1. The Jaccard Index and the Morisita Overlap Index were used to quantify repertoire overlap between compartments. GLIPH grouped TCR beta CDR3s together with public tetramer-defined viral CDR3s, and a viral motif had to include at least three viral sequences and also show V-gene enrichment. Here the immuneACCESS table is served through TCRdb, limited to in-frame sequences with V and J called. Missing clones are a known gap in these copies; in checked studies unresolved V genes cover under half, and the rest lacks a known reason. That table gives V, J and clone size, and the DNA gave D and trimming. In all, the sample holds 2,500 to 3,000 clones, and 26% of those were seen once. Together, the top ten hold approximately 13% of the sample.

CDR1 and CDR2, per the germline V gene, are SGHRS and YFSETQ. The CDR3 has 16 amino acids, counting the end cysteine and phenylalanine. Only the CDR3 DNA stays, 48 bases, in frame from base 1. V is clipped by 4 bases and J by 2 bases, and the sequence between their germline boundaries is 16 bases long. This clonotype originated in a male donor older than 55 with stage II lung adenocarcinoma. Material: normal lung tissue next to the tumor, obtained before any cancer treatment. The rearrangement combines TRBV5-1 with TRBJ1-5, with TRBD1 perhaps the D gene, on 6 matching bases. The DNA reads TGCGCCAGCAGCCGATACAGGGAAGAGGGCAATCAGCCCCAGCATTTT. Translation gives CASSRYREEGNQPQHF.